This T cell receptor (beta chain) stems from a study of blood T cell repertoires in COVID-19. Study-wide background: The samples span acute and convalescent COVID-19 from the United States, Italy and Spain.

Deletions cut 1 base from V and 7 bases from J, with 7 bases between. The CDR3 length is 13 residues. CDR1 and CDR2 (germline): SGHDN, FVKESK. The protocol was immunoSEQ multiplex PCR, while the TCRdb copy is restricted to in-frame clones and leaves out a portion. The table has 100,000 to 120,000 clones, roughly four fifths seen once. Remarks on this clone: The same CDR3 is also encoded by other DNA sequences in this sample.

Sample: peripheral blood. This clonotype was obtained from a woman aged 55-70 years with acute or convalescent COVID-19. The chain uses TRBV14 and TRBJ1-4; the D gene is possibly TRBD1 (6 bases). The CDR3 DNA follows: TGTGCCAGCAGCCAAGTACAGGGTGAAAAACTGTTTTTT. Protein sequence: CASSQVQGEKLFF.